This T cell receptor beta chain was found in a study of a mutant IDH1 vaccine in newly diagnosed glioma. Study at large: Vaccinations were initiated 4-6 weeks following radiotherapy alone, or were given together with temozolomide cycles. Prior therapy was radiotherapy, temozolomide, or both; most received both. There were approximately 62% males and around 38% females among treated patients, whose mean age was 40.4 years. Overall study findings and caveats: Pseudoprogression seemingly bore no relation to changes in top peripheral T cell clonotypes.

Remarks on this clone: The target antigen is unknown.

Clones were sequenced by immunoSEQ multiplex PCR, and TCRdb holds only the in-frame ones, with some missing. The sample lists 40,000 to 60,000 clones, just under 80% occurring once. Time point reported: week 5, during vaccination. The study gave 300 ug of mutant IDH1 20-mer peptide per vaccine dose, with topical imiquimod. This CDR3 is built from 18 residues. The junction had 18 bases not matched to a gene; V was cut back by 5 bases and J by 5 bases. The germline gives CDR1 SGHVS, CDR2 FQNEAQ. Here the sequenced sample was PBMCs, taken from a glioma patient whose treatment included an IDH1 peptide vaccine. The sequence was obtained from a woman aged 40 to 50 with glioma. The chain recombines TRBV7-8 with TRBJ2-7, with 10 bases aligning to TRBD1. The CDR3 is CASSADRGRGGYLNEQYF. The CDR3 region has the DNA TGTGCCAGCAGCGCCGACAGGGGGCGAGGGGGCTACCTGAACGAGCAGTACTTC.